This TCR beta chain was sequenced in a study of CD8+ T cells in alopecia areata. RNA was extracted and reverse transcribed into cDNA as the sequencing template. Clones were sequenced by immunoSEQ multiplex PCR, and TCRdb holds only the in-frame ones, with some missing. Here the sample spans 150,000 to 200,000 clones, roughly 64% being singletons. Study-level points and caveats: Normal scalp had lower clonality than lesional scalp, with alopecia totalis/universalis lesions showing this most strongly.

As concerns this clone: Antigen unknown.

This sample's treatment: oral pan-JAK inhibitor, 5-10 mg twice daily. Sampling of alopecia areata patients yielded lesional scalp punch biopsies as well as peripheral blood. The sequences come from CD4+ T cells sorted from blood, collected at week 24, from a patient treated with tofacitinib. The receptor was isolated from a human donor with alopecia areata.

DNA for the CDR3: TGCGCCAGCAGCCAAGAGGCCAACACCGGGGAGCTGTTTTTT. It encodes CASSQEANTGELFF. The V call is TRBV4-3, the J call TRBJ2-2; D unresolved. Germline CDR1 and CDR2: LGHNA and YSLEER. V lost 0 bases and J 2 bases, leaving 4 bases between the germline ends. This CDR3 spans 14 amino acids.